These 14 T cell receptor beta chains were all obtained from the same sample, sequenced in a study of identical twins. TCRdb reprocessed the 5' RACE reads with MiXCR, giving one entry per CDR3 protein. The sample shows approximately 500,000 distinct CDR3 sequences, around 15% of them seen only once. These records were also assigned to another study, of yellow fever vaccine responses in identical twins.

Material: CD4+ T cells sorted from blood. The receptors shown here come from a woman between 18 and 29 years old in good health.

There are many counts of this clonotype. The chain is built from TRBV12-3 or TRBV12-4 and TRBJ2-1; D is perhaps TRBD1 or TRBD2 (5 bases each). This CDR3 is built from 13 residues. Trimming removed 7 bases from V and 4 bases from J, with 11 bases in between. CDR3 region: CASNLGAYNEQFF. CDR3 in DNA: TGTGCCAGCAACCTCGGGGCTTACAATGAGCAGTTCTTC.

This clonotype was detected only a few times. The gene calls are TRBV7-9 and TRBJ2-2; no clear D gene. CDR3 length equals 16 residues. Germline V gene sequence: CDR1 SEHNR, CDR2 FQNEAQ (reference sequence). Trimming stripped 1 base from V and 6 bases from J, with 15 bases between. The CDR3 DNA reads as TGTGCCAGCAGCTTAGGGGCGGCAGGAGCCGCCGGGGAGCTGTTTTTT. Amino acids: CASSLGAAGAAGELFF.

The gene calls are TRBV5-1 and TRBJ2-1; 8 bases align to TRBD2. There are 15 residues in the CDR3. Germline assignment: CDR1 SGHRS and CDR2 YFSETQ. Trimming cost V 4 bases and J 7 bases; bases outside gene matches: 10. The CDR3 nucleotides are TGCGCCAGCAGCCCGCGAGCGGGAGCGAGAAATGAGCAGTTCTTC. Its protein product is CASSPRAGARNEQFF.

This clonotype was picked up a small number of times. The V gene is TRBV12-3 or TRBV12-4, the J gene TRBJ2-5, with D possibly TRBD1 on 5 matching bases. The CDR3 is 16 amino acids. Deletions cut 1 base from V and 5 bases from J, with 17 bases between. The CDR3 sequence is CASSLGRAVLGETQYF. Here the CDR3 DNA reads TGTGCCAGCAGTTTAGGCAGGGCCGTCCTCGGGGAGACCCAGTACTTC.

This chain links TRBV6-1 with TRBJ1-1; D ambiguous. V gave up 6 bases and J gave up 5 bases, with 19 bases separating them. The CDR3 runs 15 residues. Germline assignment: CDR1 MNHNS and CDR2 SASEGT. The DNA of the CDR3 is TGTGCCAGCAGAACACCGAAAGCCGTTCAGACTGAAGCTTTCTTT. Protein: CASRTPKAVQTEAFF.

The chain is built from TRBV7-2 and TRBJ2-7; D gene uncertain. Trimming took off 7 bases at V and 3 bases at J, with 16 bases between the two ends. Germline-derived CDR1 and CDR2 are SGHTA and FQGNSA. The CDR3 extends over 14 amino acids. CDR3 loop: CASTPLGNSYEQYF. In DNA form, the CDR3 reads TGTGCCAGCACCCCCCTTGGGAACAGCTACGAGCAGTACTTC.

The sample holds a few counts of this clonotype. This chain joins TRBV6-1 and TRBJ1-1; D is perhaps TRBD1 (5 bases). The CDR3 extends over 14 amino acids. V lost 8 bases to trimming and J lost 5 bases, with 18 bases between them. Germline CDR1 is MNHNS and CDR2 is SASEGT. CDR3 DNA sequence: TGTGCCAGCGTCGTTAGGGGAATAGCTACTGAAGCTTTCTTT. The encoded protein is CASVVRGIATEAFF.

This clonotype was counted between two and nine times. V gene TRBV5-1 combines with J gene TRBJ1-4, with D maybe TRBD1 (5 bases). The ends were cut back, 0 bases at V and 6 bases at J, with 12 bases in the middle. Germline V gene lookup returns CDR1 SGHRS and CDR2 YFSETQ. The CDR3 runs to 15 residues. CDR3 loop: CASSLERQGDEKLFF. For the CDR3, the DNA is TGCGCCAGCAGCTTGGAGCGGCAGGGAGATGAAAAACTGTTTTTT.

This chain links TRBV20-1 with TRBJ1-1; perhaps TRBD1 as D (5 bases). The CDR3 has 14 amino acids. The germline gives CDR1 DFQATT, CDR2 SNEGSKA (reference sequence). Between the trimmed V and J ends, which lost 3 bases and 5 bases, there was a span of 16 bases. CDR3 DNA: TGCAGTGCTAGTAACTTGGACAAGGGGACTGAAGCTTTCTTT. Amino acids: CSASNLDKGTEAFF.

In its sample, this clonotype was seen a few times. V and J are TRBV6-2 or TRBV6-3 and TRBJ2-1; 12 bases match TRBD2. Germline V gene data show CDR1 as MNHEY and CDR2 as SVGEGT. Trimming cost V 2 bases and J 1 base; bases outside gene matches: 9. The CDR3 is 19 residues long. DNA for the CDR3: TGTGCCAGCAGTTACGCCCTAGCGGGGGGGGAGGGATCCTACAATGAGCAGTTCTTC. Its translation: CASSYALAGGEGSYNEQFF.

This chain joins TRBV15 and TRBJ2-1; 8 bases align to TRBD2. From germline, CDR1 is LNHNV and CDR2 YYDKDF (reference sequence). There are 16 residues in the CDR3. Trimming at V came to 0 bases and at J to 8 bases, leaving 9 bases not matched to a gene. The CDR3 nucleotides read TGTGCCACCAGCAGAGATCCGGGAGGGCGGACGGATGAGCAGTTCTTC. Translation: CATSRDPGGRTDEQFF.

The chain combines TRBV3-1 with TRBJ1-2; 9 bases are a match to TRBD1. CDR3 size: 14 residues. The junction had 8 bases not matched to a gene; V was cut back by 4 bases and J by 8 bases. Germline lookup yields CDR1 LGHDT and CDR2 YNNKEL (reference sequence). CDR3 sequence: CASSPRGTGRGYTF. DNA for the CDR3: TGTGCCAGCAGCCCCAGAGGGACAGGGAGAGGCTACACCTTC.

This clonotype was picked up a small number of times. V gene TRBV12-3 or TRBV12-4 combines with J gene TRBJ2-5; 15 bases fit TRBD2. The CDR3 has 17 residues. Trimming removed 0 bases from V and 3 bases from J; junction bases left unmatched: 2. CDR3 DNA sequence: TGTGCCAGCAGTTTAGCCGGACTAGCGGGGGGGAAAGAGACCCAGTACTTC. This codes for CASSLAGLAGGKETQYF.

The rearrangement uses TRBV15 and TRBJ1-5, with 7 positions matching TRBD1. J gave up 2 bases and V 5 bases, and 3 bases lay outside the gene matches. The CDR3 runs to 14 residues. CDR1 and CDR2 from the germline V gene are LNHNV and YYDKDF (reference sequence). The CDR3 DNA is TGTGCCACCAGCGACGGACAGGGCAATCAGCCCCAGCATTTT. Its protein product is CATSDGQGNQPQHF.